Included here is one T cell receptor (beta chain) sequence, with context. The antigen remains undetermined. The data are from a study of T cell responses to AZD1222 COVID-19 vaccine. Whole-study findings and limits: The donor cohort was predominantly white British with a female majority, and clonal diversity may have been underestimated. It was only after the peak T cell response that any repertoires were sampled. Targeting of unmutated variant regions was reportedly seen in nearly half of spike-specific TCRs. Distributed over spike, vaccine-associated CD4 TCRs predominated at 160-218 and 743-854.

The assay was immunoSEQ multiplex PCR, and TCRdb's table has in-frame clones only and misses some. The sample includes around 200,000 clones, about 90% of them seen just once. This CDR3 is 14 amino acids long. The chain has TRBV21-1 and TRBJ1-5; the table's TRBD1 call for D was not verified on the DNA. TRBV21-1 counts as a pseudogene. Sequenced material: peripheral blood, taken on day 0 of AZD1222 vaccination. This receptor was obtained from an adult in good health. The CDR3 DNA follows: TGTGCCAGCAACAGGACAGGGTGGATTCAGCCCCAGCATTTT. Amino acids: CASNRTGWIQPQHF.